The next 19 T cell receptor beta chains were all read from a single sample in a study of T-cell reconstitution after alpha-beta-depleted transplantation in children. During its preparation, the TCRbeta library received unique molecular identifiers. TCRdb reprocessed the PCR reads via MiXCR and lists one record per CDR3 protein. This table has around 420,000 distinct CDR3 sequences, 15% to 20% appearing once. Sequencing used PBMCs, mostly from graft donor cells, obtained 360 days after TCRalphabeta/CD19-depleted stem cell transplant. Receptor source: a boy less than two years old who had a stem cell transplant for Wiskott-Aldrich syndrome, so the T cells may come from the graft donor.

This clonotype was seen a few times. The chain joins TRBV6-2 or TRBV6-3 to TRBJ2-2, with TRBD1 matching 8 bases. CDR3 size: 19 residues. The V gene's germline CDR1 is MNHEY and CDR2 SVGEGT. With 2 bases clipped from V and 2 bases from J, the junction kept 13 bases outside the gene matches. CDR3: CASSYKPDRGWLNTGELFF. The CDR3 DNA reads TGTGCCAGCAGTTACAAACCTGACAGGGGCTGGTTAAACACCGGGGAGCTGTTTTTT.

This clonotype came up once. The junction differs from germline at one of its ends, possibly a read error. This chain links TRBV2 with TRBJ2-7, with 9 positions matching TRBD1. The CDR3 extends over 18 amino acids. Germline lookup yields CDR1 SNHLY and CDR2 FYNNEI. The CDR3 region is CTSSLRGQGKVSKYEQYF. For the CDR3, the DNA is TGTACCAGCAGTTTAAGGGGACAGGGCAAGGTTTCGAAGTACGAGCAGTACTTC.

The rearrangement uses TRBV5-1 and TRBJ1-3; the D gene is possibly TRBD1 (5 bases). Germline V CDR1 and CDR2: SGHRS, YFSETQ. Between the trimmed V and J ends, which lost 7 bases and 8 bases, there was a span of 16 bases. This CDR3 is 13 amino acids long. As DNA, the CDR3 is TGCGCCAGCCGTCGAGGGGAAGGACACACCATATATTTT. Its translation is CASRRGEGHTIYF. Full variable domain (remainder filled in from reference TRBV5-1 and TRBJ1-3): KAGVTQTPRYLIKTRGQQVTLSCSPISGHRSVSWYQQTPGQGLQFLFEYFSETQRNKGNFPGRFSGRQFSNSRSEMNVSTLELGDSALYLCASRRGEGHTIYFGEGSWLTVV.

This clonotype has just a few counts. The chain joins TRBV10-3 to TRBJ2-3; D remains ambiguous. The germline CDR1 and CDR2 sequences are ENHRY and SYGVKD. The CDR3 covers 13 residues. With 2 bases removed from V and 1 base from J, the gap between germline ends came to 4 bases. This CDR3 is CAISEARTDTQYF. The CDR3 coding sequence is TGTGCCATCAGTGAGGCCCGCACAGATACGCAGTATTTT.

The CDR3 sequence is CASRVGKGPYNEQFF. The CDR3 DNA reads as TGTGCCAGCAGAGTCGGAAAGGGGCCCTACAATGAGCAGTTCTTC. V and J are TRBV25-1 and TRBJ2-1; tentatively, D is TRBD1 (5 bases). Trimming stripped 6 bases from V and 2 bases from J, with 14 bases between. Looked up from germline, CDR1 is MGHDK and CDR2 is SYGVNS. This CDR3 spans 15 amino acids.

This clonotype was recorded a few times. The genes are TRBV2 and TRBJ2-1, with D tentatively TRBD2 (6 bases). This CDR3 has 13 amino acids. The V and J ends lost 8 bases and 3 bases respectively, with 11 bases between them. The V gene's germline CDR1 is SNHLY and CDR2 FYNNEI. The CDR3 nucleotides read TGTGCCAGCGTAAGGGACTTCTACAATGAGCAGTTCTTC. Protein: CASVRDFYNEQFF.

V gene TRBV6-5 combines with J gene TRBJ2-3; 7 bases are a match to TRBD2. The V gene's germline CDR1 is MNHEY and CDR2 SVGAGI. The CDR3 runs 18 residues. The junction had 10 bases not matched to a gene; V was cut back by 0 bases and J by 1 base. The CDR3 here is CASSYSGSLAARTDTQYF. The CDR3 coding sequence is TGTGCCAGCAGTTACTCGGGATCTCTAGCGGCCCGCACAGATACGCAGTATTTT.

This clonotype was seen a few times. The junction does not match germline at one end; this may be a read error. The rearrangement uses TRBV5-1 and TRBJ2-2, with 12 bases aligning to TRBD2. The germline V gene encodes CDR1 SGHRS and CDR2 YFSETQ. This CDR3 contains 19 residues. The CDR3 is CASSLAPGLAGPNTGKLFF. CDR3 DNA: TGCGCCAGCAGCTTAGCCCCGGGACTAGCGGGCCCGAACACCGGGAAGCTGTTTTTT.

The V gene is TRBV5-1, the J gene TRBJ2-2; 8 nucleotides match TRBD2. Germline CDR1 SGHRS, CDR2 YFSETQ. The CDR3 has 15 amino acids. Germline trimming cut 4 bases from V and 4 bases from J; bases unmatched to any gene: 6. CDR3 sequence: CASSTGGPGTGELFF. Written as DNA, the CDR3 is TGCGCCAGCAGCACGGGGGGGCCTGGCACCGGGGAGCTGTTTTTT.

This clonotype was found a few times. V usage is TRBV7-9 and J usage is TRBJ2-7, with D possibly matching TRBD1 (6 bases). Trimming pared 2 bases from V and 2 bases from J, leaving 19 bases between. The CDR3 length is 17 residues. Germline values: CDR1 SEHNR, CDR2 FQNEAQ (reference sequence). CDR3 residues: CASSLPPQGFLTYEQYF. In DNA, the CDR3 is TGTGCCAGCAGCTTACCCCCTCAGGGGTTCCTAACCTACGAGCAGTACTTC.

There are a few counts of this clonotype. The chain links TRBV29-1 to TRBJ2-1; TRBD2 might be the D (6 bases). The ends were cut back, 3 bases at V and 12 bases at J, with 15 bases in the middle. Germline loops: CDR1 SQVTM, CDR2 ANQGSEA. This CDR3 comprises 12 residues. This CDR3 is CSVERTNSGQFF. The CDR3 coding sequence is TGCAGCGTTGAGAGGACTAACTCTGGGCAGTTCTTC.

The V call is TRBV20-1, the J call TRBJ2-2; the D gene is possibly TRBD1 (6 bases). The germline CDR1 and CDR2 sequences are DFQATT and SNEGSKA (reference sequence). The CDR3 is 16 residues long. The V gene lost 2 bases and the J gene lost 1 base, with 14 bases spanning the gap. The CDR3 coding sequence is TGCAGTGCTAGATATTCAGGGGACCTGAACACCGGGGAGCTGTTTTTT. This translates into CSARYSGDLNTGELFF.

The chain couples TRBV7-7 to TRBJ2-7; 8 positions agree with TRBD2. Germline loops: CDR1 SSHAT, CDR2 FNYEAQ (reference sequence). V was clipped by 6 bases and J by 0 bases; unmatched bases: 7. The CDR3 is 15 amino acids. The CDR3 DNA reads TGTGCCAGCAGTCAGACGGGACTAGACTCCTACGAGCAGTACTTC. Protein: CASSQTGLDSYEQYF.

This chain uses TRBV5-1 with TRBJ2-1, with D possibly being TRBD1 or TRBD2 (5 bases each). This CDR3 spans 14 amino acids. Trimming left V 5 bases short and J 8 bases short, with 17 bases between. The germline CDR1 and CDR2 sequences are SGHRS and YFSETQ. The CDR3 spells CASRYRGQPHEQFF. In nucleotides, the CDR3 is TGCGCCAGCAGGTACCGGGGCCAGCCCCATGAGCAGTTCTTC.

This sequence joins TRBV10-3 and TRBJ2-1; 8 positions match TRBD2. The CDR3 consists of 17 residues. J gave up 0 bases and V 4 bases, and 8 bases lay outside the gene matches. Per germline, CDR1 ENHRY and CDR2 SYGVKD. CDR3 in DNA: TGTGCCATCAGTGGGGCCCTAGCGGGTAACTCCTACAATGAGCAGTTCTTC. This translates into CAISGALAGNSYNEQFF.

The chain uses TRBV20-1 and TRBJ2-3; TRBD2 agrees at 9 bases. J was trimmed by 3 bases and V by 5 bases; bases with no gene match: 9. The CDR3 spans 15 residues. The germline V gene encodes CDR1 DFQATT and CDR2 SNEGSKA (reference sequence). As DNA, the CDR3 is TGCAGTGCTGTATACGCGGGAGGGCCGACAGATACGCAGTATTTT. It specifies CSAVYAGGPTDTQYF.

The chain is built from TRBV4-1 and TRBJ1-6, with D tentatively TRBD1 (5 bases). In germline, CDR1 is MGHRA, CDR2 YSYEKL. This CDR3 contains 16 residues. V was shortened by 0 bases and J by 6 bases, with 12 bases between the two germline ends. The chain's CDR3 is CASSQEIGTVNSPLHF. The CDR3 region has the DNA TGCGCCAGCAGCCAAGAAATCGGGACGGTTAATTCACCCCTCCACTTT.

The chain has TRBV20-1 and TRBJ2-3, with D possibly being TRBD2 (6 bases). The germline V and J ends were trimmed by 3 bases and 0 bases, with 13 bases remaining between them. CDR1 and CDR2 (germline): DFQATT, SNEGSKA (reference sequence). The CDR3 spans 15 residues. The CDR3 here is CSARDRGTSTDTQYF. The CDR3 nucleotides are TGCAGTGCTAGGGATCGGGGGACTAGCACAGATACGCAGTATTTT.

V usage is TRBV15 and J usage is TRBJ2-5; 8 bases align to TRBD1. Per the germline V gene, CDR1 is LNHNV and CDR2 is YYDKDF (reference sequence). The J segment lost 5 bases and the V segment lost 4 bases, leaving 9 bases of the junction unmatched. This CDR3 contains 15 residues. The CDR3 DNA reads as TGTGCCACCAGCACCCAGACAGGGGCGCCCGAGACCCAGTACTTC. This encodes CATSTQTGAPETQYF.